This is a list of T cell receptor beta chains from one sample in a study of blood T cell repertoires in COVID-19. The table came from immunoSEQ multiplex PCR; TCRdb's copy has only in-frame clones and leaves some out. This sample has tens of thousands of clones, with roughly 78% found just once. Material for sequencing was peripheral blood. The receptors derive from a woman of 80 years or more with acute or convalescent COVID-19. Each CDR3 is given with its conserved first and last residue. The D gene is left open where the match is weak. Clone size is stated in some rows and not others, as once, few, many or a class when expanded.

v_call	j_call	clone_size	d_call	cdr3_nt	cdr3_aa
TRBV5-6	TRBJ2-5	NA	NA	TGTGCCAGCAGCTTGACGGTCTCCCGAGGGGAGACCCAGTACTTC	CASSLTVSRGETQYF
TRBV5-4	TRBJ2-1	NA	NA	TGTGCCAGCAGAACGGACAGCTACAATGAGCAGTTCTTC	CASRTDSYNEQFF
TRBV11-2	TRBJ2-7	NA	NA	TGTGCCAGCAGCTTACAGGGCTACGAGCAGTACTTC	CASSLQGYEQYF
TRBV5-1	TRBJ2-1	NA	TRBD2	TGCGCCAGCAGCACTAGCGGGAGTCACTACAATGAGCAGTTCTTC	CASSTSGSHYNEQFF
TRBV19	TRBJ1-1	NA	NA	TGTGCCAGTACATTTCGGGGAATAAACACTGAAGCTTTCTTT	CASTFRGINTEAFF
TRBV10-3	TRBJ1-2	NA	TRBD1	TGTGCCATCAGGGGGGACAGGGGGTCAAGGGGCTACACCTTC	CAIRGDRGSRGYTF
TRBV7-8	TRBJ1-2	once	TRBD1	TGTGCCAGCAGCTTAATGGGACAGGGGAGCTATGGCTACACCTTC	CASSLMGQGSYGYTF
TRBV5-1	TRBJ1-2	NA	NA	TGCGCCAGCAGCGCCTCAGGGTCGGGCTACACCTTC	CASSASGSGYTF
TRBV7-2	TRBJ2-6	NA	NA	TGTGCCAGCAGCTTACCCCTCTCTGGGGCCAACGTCCTGACTTTC	CASSLPLSGANVLTF
TRBV10-1	TRBJ2-2	NA	TRBD1	TGCGCCAGCAGCCTACCGGACAGGGTTGGTTGCCTGAACACCGGGGAGCTGTTTTTT	CASSLPDRVGCLNTGELFF
TRBV6-1	TRBJ2-5	NA	NA	TGTGCCAGCAGTGAAGCGCGGGGAGAAACAAACTGGCGAGAGACCCAGTACTTC	CASSEARGETNWRETQYF
TRBV4-2	TRBJ1-2	NA	TRBD1	TGTGCCAGCAGCCAGGGACAGGGCCCTAACTATGGCTACACCTTC	CASSQGQGPNYGYTF
TRBV30	TRBJ2-7	NA	NA	TGTGCCTGGAGAGATCCCTTGACTACCTACGAGCAGTACTTC	CAWRDPLTTYEQYF
TRBV5-1	TRBJ2-5	NA	TRBD1	TGCGCCAGCAGCTTGGCAAACAGGGGTCAAGAGACCCAGTACTTC	CASSLANRGQETQYF
TRBV12-3/TRBV12-4	TRBJ2-3	NA	NA	TGTGCCAGCAGACTAGCAGATACGCAGTATTTT	CASRLADTQYF
TRBV7-8	TRBJ1-2	NA	TRBD1	TGTGCCAGCAGCTCGCGGGGGACAGGGAACTATGGCTACACCTTC	CASSSRGTGNYGYTF
TRBV7-9	TRBJ1-1	NA	NA	TGTGCCAGCAGCTTAGGGTGGCAGGGTTTCGACACTGAAGCTTTCTTT	CASSLGWQGFDTEAFF
TRBV10-3	TRBJ2-5	once	TRBD2	TGTGCCATCAGAGGGACTAGCGGGAAGGATGGGGAGACCCAGTACTTC	CAIRGTSGKDGETQYF
TRBV18	TRBJ2-7	NA	TRBD2	TGTGCCAGCTCACCGACTGGACTAGCGGGGGGTCGGGTGCAGTACTTC	CASSPTGLAGGRVQYF
TRBV5-1	TRBJ2-5	once	TRBD2	TGCGCCAGCAGCCGAGCGGGGGGAGGTGAGACCCAGTACTTC	CASSRAGGGETQYF
TRBV3-1/TRBV3-2	TRBJ2-1	NA	NA	TGTGCCAGCAGCCCTCGACAGGCGCCGGGGAATGAGCAGTTCTTC	CASSPRQAPGNEQFF
TRBV6-5	TRBJ2-3	NA	NA	TGTGCCAGCAGTTACTCGCCCAGCGGTAGCACAGATACGCAGTATTTT	CASSYSPSGSTDTQYF
TRBV29-1	TRBJ2-1	NA	TRBD2	TGCAGCGTCCCAGGACTAGCGGGAGGCAATGAGCAGTTCTTC	CSVPGLAGGNEQFF
TRBV18	TRBJ1-2	NA	NA	TGTGCCAGCTCACCGACCGGGGGGCGCTCTAACTATGGCTACACCTTC	CASSPTGGRSNYGYTF
TRBV29-1	TRBJ2-1	once	TRBD2	TGCAGCGTTGACGCAAAACGGGGCGGGAGGGCCTCAGTCTCCTACAATGAGCAGTTCTTC	CSVDAKRGGRASVSYNEQFF
TRBV6-5	TRBJ2-1	NA	TRBD2	TGTGCCAGCAGTAGGCTACTAGCGACTGGCGATGAGCAGTTCTTC	CASSRLLATGDEQFF
TRBV9	TRBJ1-1	NA	NA	TGTGCCAGCAGCGTAGGGGGCAGGGCGAACACTGAAGCTTTCTTT	CASSVGGRANTEAFF
TRBV18	TRBJ1-4	NA	TRBD1	TGTGCCAGCTCACTACAGGGGGGCTCTAATGAAAAACTGTTTTTT	CASSLQGGSNEKLFF
TRBV30	TRBJ1-3	NA	NA	TGTGCCTGGAGTGTAACAGCCGGAAACACCATATATTTT	CAWSVTAGNTIYF
TRBV21-1	TRBJ1-2	NA	NA	TGTGCCAGCAGCAAAAGGGGACAGTTCTATGGCTACACCTTC	CASSKRGQFYGYTF
TRBV19	TRBJ2-7	NA	TRBD1	TGTGCCAGTAGTTACAGGGGCGAGCAGTACTTC	CASSYRGEQYF
TRBV27	TRBJ1-1	NA	TRBD1	TGTGCCAGCAGTCCCAGGGGGAGAAACACTGAAGCTTTCTTT	CASSPRGRNTEAFF
TRBV27	TRBJ2-1	few	TRBD1	TGTGCCAGCAGGCCGTGGGGACAGTACAATGAGCAGTTCTTC	CASRPWGQYNEQFF
TRBV5-1	TRBJ1-1	once	NA	TGCGCCAGCAGCTTGGCGGGGGGGAGGATGAACACTGAAGCTTTCTTT	CASSLAGGRMNTEAFF
TRBV25-1	TRBJ1-1	NA	NA	TGTGCCAGCAGTGCGAGACAGAACCCTGAAGCTTTCTTT	CASSARQNPEAFF
TRBV5-6	TRBJ1-2	NA	NA	TGTGCCAGCAGCTTGAAGGGAGACCTATGGTATGGCTACACCTTC	CASSLKGDLWYGYTF
TRBV10-3	TRBJ2-5	NA	NA	TGTGCCATCAGCCGGGACTCGCAAGAGACCCAGTACTTC	CAISRDSQETQYF
TRBV2	TRBJ1-2	NA	NA	TGTGCCAGCCAGGGGAGAGGTGAGGGCTACACCTTC	CASQGRGEGYTF
TRBV13	TRBJ2-1	once	NA	TGTGCCAGCAGCTTAGGGGGCGGGCGAAAGAACAATGAGCAGTTCTTC	CASSLGGGRKNNEQFF
TRBV19	TRBJ2-7	NA	TRBD2	TGTGCCAGTAGTATGGGAGCGGGGCCCTCCTACGAGCAGTACTTC	CASSMGAGPSYEQYF
TRBV2	TRBJ1-5	NA	NA	TGTGCCAGCAGTGAAGATGGGGCTTATAGCAATCAGCCCCAGCATTTT	CASSEDGAYSNQPQHF
TRBV7-2	TRBJ1-5	NA	TRBD1	TGTGCCAGCAGCAAAGACAGGGGTAGCAATCAGCCCCAGCATTTT	CASSKDRGSNQPQHF
TRBV6-5	TRBJ2-5	NA	NA	TGTGCCAGCAGTCGGAGGAGAGAGACCCAGTACTTC	CASSRRRETQYF
TRBV23-1	TRBJ2-2	NA	TRBD2	TGCGCCAGCAGTCGAGGGACTAGCGGGAGGGCCGCATCCACCGGGGAGCTGTTTTTT	CASSRGTSGRAASTGELFF
TRBV3-1/TRBV3-2	TRBJ2-7	NA	TRBD2	TGTGCCAGCAGACCCGGACTAGCCGGGAGTGACGAGCAGTACTTC	CASRPGLAGSDEQYF
TRBV11-2	TRBJ1-1	NA	NA	TGTGCCAGCAGCTTTACAGTGAACACTGAAGCTTTCTTT	CASSFTVNTEAFF
TRBV6-1	TRBJ2-5	NA	TRBD1	TGTGCCAGCAGTGTAGGGACAGGAGTTAACAGGGAGACCCAGTACTTC	CASSVGTGVNRETQYF
TRBV28	TRBJ1-2	NA	NA	TGTGCCAGCAGCGTCGGGATGAAGTATGGCTACACCTTC	CASSVGMKYGYTF
TRBV6-5	TRBJ2-7	NA	NA	TGTGCCAGCAGTTATTTAGGCAGGGCCAACGAGCAGTACTTC	CASSYLGRANEQYF
TRBV7-8	TRBJ2-2	NA	NA	TGTGCCAGCAGCTTAAGAGGGCGCCGGAACACCGGGGAGCTGTTTTTT	CASSLRGRRNTGELFF
TRBV11-3	TRBJ2-5	once	NA	TGTGCCAGCAGCCGTTTGTACCAAGAGACCCAGTACTTC	CASSRLYQETQYF
TRBV3-1/TRBV3-2	TRBJ1-2	NA	NA	TGTGCCAGCAGCCAAGTAGCGACTGGCTACACCTTC	CASSQVATGYTF
TRBV5-1	TRBJ2-2	NA	TRBD2	TGCGCCAGCAGCCGAACAGGACTAGCGGGAGGGGAGCTGTTTTTT	CASSRTGLAGGELFF
TRBV27	TRBJ2-1	NA	NA	TGTGCCAGCAGTTTCCCCACAGCCTACAATGAGCAGTTCTTC	CASSFPTAYNEQFF
TRBV19	TRBJ2-1	NA	TRBD1	TGTGCCAGTAATTTAGGACAGGGGGTTGCCAATGAGCAGTTCTTC	CASNLGQGVANEQFF
TRBV9	TRBJ2-2	NA	TRBD1	TGTGCCAGCAGCGCACTACAGGGGGAGAACACCGGGGAGCTGTTTTTT	CASSALQGENTGELFF
TRBV20-1	TRBJ1-5	NA	TRBD1	TGCAGTGCTAGTACTGACAGGGCTGAGCAGCCCCAGCATTTT	CSASTDRAEQPQHF
TRBV6-5	TRBJ1-1	NA	NA	TGTGCCAGCAGTTCCAGGGGATTGAACACTGAAGCTTTCTTT	CASSSRGLNTEAFF